A selection of T cell receptor beta chains follows, all from one sample in a study of Ad26.COV2.S vaccination and SARS-CoV-2 variants. Method: immunoSEQ multiplex PCR; TCRdb's copy keeps in-frame clones and lacks some. The sample consists of some 500,000 clones, 89% of them appearing once. The sequences come from peripheral blood, collected in a trial of Ad26.COV2.S vaccine versus placebo. The receptors derive from a person aged 18-65 years who received the Ad26.COV2.S COVID-19 vaccine or a placebo. CDR3s include the opening cysteine and the closing phenylalanine or tryptophan. Fields, in order: D gene, J gene, V gene, clone size, CDR3 DNA, CDR3 protein. A D gene is named only where the DNA matches it firmly. Size is stated for part of the rows, as once, few or many counts, or as a class when the clone is expanded.

>.|TRBJ1-4|TRBV25-1|.
TGTGCCAGCAGTGAACCCCAGGCGAGACATAATGAAAAACTGTTTTTT
CASSEPQARHNEKLFF
>.|TRBJ1-1|TRBV9|once
TGTGCCAGCAGCGTAACAGGGCACACTGAAGCTTTCTTT
CASSVTGHTEAFF
>.|TRBJ2-4|TRBV30|.
TGTGCCTGGAGTCCTGGTAGCCAGGCCAAAAACATTCAGTACTTC
CAWSPGSQAKNIQYF
>.|TRBJ1-6|TRBV4-3|.
TGCGCCAGCAGCCAAGAAAGGGTTTTCGTAGCTAATTCACCCCTCCACTTT
CASSQERVFVANSPLHF
>.|TRBJ1-6|TRBV13|once
TGTGCCAGCAGCTCCACTGAGTCTACCCTCCACTTT
CASSSTESTLHF
>.|TRBJ2-7|TRBV6-5|.
TGTGCCAGCAGCCGAGACTGGGAGCAGTACTTC
CASSRDWEQYF
>.|TRBJ1-5|TRBV14|few
TGTGCCAGCAGCCAAGGCATCAATCAGCCCCAGCATTTT
CASSQGINQPQHF
>.|TRBJ1-1|TRBV6-5|.
TGTGCCAGCAGTTATTCGTCCGGCTGGAGCACTGAAGCTTTCTTT
CASSYSSGWSTEAFF
>.|TRBJ1-2|TRBV16|.
TGTGCCAGCAGCCTCCAGACCGAAAATGGCTACACCTTC
CASSLQTENGYTF
>.|TRBJ1-1|TRBV6-2/TRBV6-3|few
TGTGCCAGCAGTTACTTGACACTAGACACTGAAGCTTTCTTT
CASSYLTLDTEAFF
>TRBD2|TRBJ2-3|TRBV11-1|.
TGTGCCAGCAGCGTGGGACTAGCGGAGAGCACAGATACGCAGTATTTT
CASSVGLAESTDTQYF
>.|TRBJ1-1|TRBV4-3|.
TGCGCCAGCAGCCAAGTTTGGGGGGGATACCGGGGCACTGAAGCTTTCTTT
CASSQVWGGYRGTEAFF
>TRBD1|TRBJ2-1|TRBV2|.
TGTGCCAGCTCCTTCACAGGGGGCGTCTACAATGAGCAGTTCTTC
CASSFTGGVYNEQFF
>.|TRBJ1-2|TRBV28|.
TGTGCCAGCAGTTTAGTCGTCCCTTATAACTATGGCTACACCTTC
CASSLVVPYNYGYTF
>.|TRBJ2-5|TRBV5-1|.
TGCGCCAGCAGAGCCGGACAAATAACCCCGTACCAAGAGACCCAGTACTTC
CASRAGQITPYQETQYF
>.|TRBJ2-5|TRBV7-6|.
TGTGCCAGCAGCTTTAGTCAGGAAGAGACCCAGTACTTC
CASSFSQEETQYF
>.|TRBJ2-3|TRBV21-1|.
TGTGCCAGCAGCAAAGAGGCCAGGGCCCCAGATACGCAGTATTTT
CASSKEARAPDTQYF
>TRBD2|TRBJ2-1|TRBV6-2/TRBV6-3|.
TGTGCCAGCAGCCGCACCGGGACTAGGAGGGGTGAGCAGTTCTTC
CASSRTGTRRGEQFF
>.|TRBJ1-5|TRBV24-1|.
TGTGCCACCAGTGATTCCAACGGTTTTGCCCAGCATTTT
CATSDSNGFAQHF
>TRBD1|TRBJ1-1|TRBV28|.
TGTGCCAGCAGCTGGGCGGGGACAGGGGGTAACACTGAAGCTTTCTTT
CASSWAGTGGNTEAFF
>.|TRBJ1-3|TRBV4-2|.
TGTGCCAGCAGGGACGGATCTAGGGGCACCATATATTTT
CASRDGSRGTIYF
>TRBD2|TRBJ2-2|TRBV4-3|.
TGCGCCAGCAGCCAAGTATTAGCGGGATCGAACACCGGGGAGCTGTTTTTT
CASSQVLAGSNTGELFF
>.|TRBJ1-2|TRBV15|.
TGTGCCACCAGCAGAGCGCACGGACGTAACTATGGCTACACCTTC
CATSRAHGRNYGYTF
>.|TRBJ2-7|TRBV7-2|.
TGTGCCAGCAGCTTGACGGGACATCAAAACTACGAGCAGTACTTC
CASSLTGHQNYEQYF
>.|TRBJ1-4|TRBV5-1|.
TGCGCCAGCACCTCATCCCCCATTTTTACTTACCAGGGATTCAATGAAAAACTGTTTTTT
CASTSSPIFTYQGFNEKLFF
>.|TRBJ2-3|TRBV9|.
TGTGCCAGCAGCGTACGGGCTGCCTCCAATCCAGATACGCAGTATTTT
CASSVRAASNPDTQYF
>TRBD1|TRBJ1-2|TRBV5-4|.
TGTGCCAGCAGCTCCTCCAGGGACAGGGGGTTCCGCGATGGCTACACCTTC
CASSSSRDRGFRDGYTF
>.|TRBJ1-2|TRBV2|.
TGTGCCAGCTCGACGGGGAGCCTCTATGGCTACACCTTC
CASSTGSLYGYTF
>TRBD2|TRBJ2-1|TRBV2|.
TGTGCCAGCTTTAAGGGACGCAGGACTAGCGGGAGGGCCAATGAGCAGTTCTTC
CASFKGRRTSGRANEQFF
>.|TRBJ1-1|TRBV7-6|.
TGTGCCAGCAGCTACTTCTCCGGGACGAACACTGAAGCTTTCTTT
CASSYFSGTNTEAFF
>TRBD1|TRBJ2-2|TRBV24-1|.
TGTGCCACCAGTGAGGCAGGGGGTACCGGGGAGCTGTTTTTT
CATSEAGGTGELFF
>.|TRBJ2-5|TRBV5-4|few
TGTGCCAGCAGCTTGGTAGATAGATTGGGAGAGACCCAGTACTTC
CASSLVDRLGETQYF
>TRBD2|TRBJ2-7|TRBV5-1|.
TGCGCCAGCAGCTTGGCCCCTAGCGGGGCTGGGGTATCCTACGAGCAGTACTTC
CASSLAPSGAGVSYEQYF
>.|TRBJ2-5|TRBV29-1|.
TGCAGCGCCGGAGGGGCAAGAGGGGGGGAGACCCAGTACTTC
CSAGGARGGETQYF
>.|TRBJ2-2|TRBV24-1|.
TGTGCCACCAGTGATTCCAGGACGAACACCGGGGAGCTGTTTTTT
CATSDSRTNTGELFF
>TRBD1|TRBJ1-6|TRBV9|.
TGTGCCAGCAGCATCCGGGACAGGGGCTCACCCCTCCACTTT
CASSIRDRGSPLHF
>.|TRBJ1-5|TRBV6-2/TRBV6-3|.
TGTGCCAGCAGTTACGGGGGGCCTCGGAGGGCCGGTACAACTAATCAGCCCCAGCATTTT
CASSYGGPRRAGTTNQPQHF
>.|TRBJ1-6|TRBV7-2|.
TGTGCCAGCAGCTTAGGTCCAGGGGTTAATTCACCCCTCCACTTT
CASSLGPGVNSPLHF
>TRBD1|TRBJ1-2|TRBV7-9|few
TGTGCCAGCAGCCTCGGGACAGTTTATGGCTACACCTTC
CASSLGTVYGYTF
>.|TRBJ2-7|TRBV4-3|.
TGCGCCAGCAGCCAAGAGTTTAGGGCAATTTTCTACGAGCAGTACTTC
CASSQEFRAIFYEQYF
>.|TRBJ2-7|TRBV18|few
TGTGCCAGCTCACCCTCAATCTACGAGCAGTACTTC
CASSPSIYEQYF
>.|TRBJ2-1|TRBV2|.
TGTGCCAGCAATACCGGCCCCTACAATGAGCAGTTCTTC
CASNTGPYNEQFF
>.|TRBJ1-2|TRBV10-3|.
TGTGCCATCAGTGACCCCAACCGGGACAATAACTATGGCTACACCTTC
CAISDPNRDNNYGYTF
>TRBD2|TRBJ2-5|TRBV20-1|.
TGCAGTGCTAGTGACCTAGCGGGGATCCACCAAGAGACCCAGTACTTC
CSASDLAGIHQETQYF
>TRBD1|TRBJ2-1|TRBV11-3|.
TGTGCCAGCAGCCCGGGGACAGTCTCCTACAATGAGCAGTTCTTC
CASSPGTVSYNEQFF
>TRBD2|TRBJ2-3|TRBV30|.
TGTGCCTGGAGTGTTGCGGGGGGGCCAGGTTTTCGGTATTTT
CAWSVAGGPGFRYF
>.|TRBJ1-6|TRBV27|.
TGTGCCACCAGACAGATTGCCCGCTATAATTCACCCCTCCACTTT
CATRQIARYNSPLHF
>.|TRBJ2-1|TRBV11-3|.
TGTGCCAGCAGCCTCGGAGGTGAGCAGTTCTTC
CASSLGGEQFF
>.|TRBJ2-3|TRBV5-1|.
TGCGCCAGCAGCCCAACAGCGGATACGCAGTATTTT
CASSPTADTQYF
>.|TRBJ2-7|TRBV4-1|.
TGCGCCAGCAGCCGAGGGGACGCAACCTACGAGCAGTACTTC
CASSRGDATYEQYF
>.|TRBJ2-5|TRBV11-3|.
TGTGCCAGCAGACAAACCCCCTGGGGACAACTGGAGACCCAGTACTTC
CASRQTPWGQLETQYF
>TRBD1|TRBJ2-5|TRBV7-9|.
TGTGCCAGCAGCTTAGCGGGGGACAGGGGAGAGACCCAGTACTTC
CASSLAGDRGETQYF
>.|TRBJ2-7|TRBV4-3|.
TGCGCCAGCAGCCCGGTGGACGGCGCCTCCTACGAGCAGTACTTC
CASSPVDGASYEQYF
>.|TRBJ1-5|TRBV5-1|.
TGCGCCAGCAGCCAGGGCCCAACGGGGATCAATCAGCCCCAGCATTTT
CASSQGPTGINQPQHF
>.|TRBJ1-6|TRBV16|.
TGTGCCAGCAGCCAGGGCAGGTACAATTCACCCCTCCACTTT
CASSQGRYNSPLHF